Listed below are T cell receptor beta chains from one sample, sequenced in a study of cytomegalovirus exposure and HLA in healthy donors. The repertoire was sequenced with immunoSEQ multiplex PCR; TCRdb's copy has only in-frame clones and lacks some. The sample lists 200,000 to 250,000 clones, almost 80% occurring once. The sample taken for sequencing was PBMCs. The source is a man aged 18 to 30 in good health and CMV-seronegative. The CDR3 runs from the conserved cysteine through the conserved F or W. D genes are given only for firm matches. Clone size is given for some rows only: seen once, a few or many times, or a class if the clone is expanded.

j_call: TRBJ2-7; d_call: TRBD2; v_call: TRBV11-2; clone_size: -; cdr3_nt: TGTGCCAGCAGCCCCCAGACTAGCGGGAGCTCCTACGAGCAGTACTTC; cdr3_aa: CASSPQTSGSSYEQYF
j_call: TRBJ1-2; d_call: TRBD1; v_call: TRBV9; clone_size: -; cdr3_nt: TGTGCCAGCAGCGGGACAGGGGGATGGGACTATGGCTACACCTTC; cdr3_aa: CASSGTGGWDYGYTF
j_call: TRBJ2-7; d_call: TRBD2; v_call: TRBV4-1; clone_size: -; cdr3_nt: TGCGCCAGCAGCCAAGATATTGTTGTGGGGGGGGAGTACGAGCAGTACTTC; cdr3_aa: CASSQDIVVGGEYEQYF
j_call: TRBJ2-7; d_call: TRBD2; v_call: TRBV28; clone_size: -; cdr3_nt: TGTGCCAGCAGTGTCTCTAGCGGGAGAGTGTACGAGCAGTACTTC; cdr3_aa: CASSVSSGRVYEQYF
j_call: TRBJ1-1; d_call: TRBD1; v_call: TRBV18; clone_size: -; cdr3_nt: TGTGCCAGCTCACCAAACGACGTCATAGGGACAGAAGAAGCTTTCTTT; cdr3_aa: CASSPNDVIGTEEAFF
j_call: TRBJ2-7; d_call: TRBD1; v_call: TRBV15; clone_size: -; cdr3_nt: TGTGCCACCAGCAGAGACGGGACAGCGATCTCCTACGAGCAGTACTTC; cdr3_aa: CATSRDGTAISYEQYF
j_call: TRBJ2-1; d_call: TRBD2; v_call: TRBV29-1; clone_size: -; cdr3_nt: TGCAGCGTTGTAAGGACTAGCTGGAATGAGCAGTTCTTC; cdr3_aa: CSVVRTSWNEQFF
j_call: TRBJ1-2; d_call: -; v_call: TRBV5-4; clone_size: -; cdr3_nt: TGTGCCAGCAGCTTGGAACAGGGAGACAGCTACACCTTC; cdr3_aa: CASSLEQGDSYTF
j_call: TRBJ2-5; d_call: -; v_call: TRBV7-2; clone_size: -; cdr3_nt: TGTGCCAGCAGCTTAGGGGGGGGGCTCGTCTACGGGGAGACCCAGTACTTC; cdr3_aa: CASSLGGGLVYGETQYF
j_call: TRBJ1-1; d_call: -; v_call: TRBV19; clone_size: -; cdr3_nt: TGTGCCAGTAGCGGGTGGGAACAGCGGGGCACTGAAGCTTTCTTT; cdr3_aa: CASSGWEQRGTEAFF
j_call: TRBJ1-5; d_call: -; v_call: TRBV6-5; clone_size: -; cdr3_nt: TGTGCCAGCAGTTACTCGTGGGGAGTCAATCAGCCCCAGCATTTT; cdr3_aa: CASSYSWGVNQPQHF
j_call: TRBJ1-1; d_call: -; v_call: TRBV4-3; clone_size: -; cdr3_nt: TGCGCCAGCAGCCAAGATAGGACAGCGGACACTGAAGCTTTCTTT; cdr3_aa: CASSQDRTADTEAFF
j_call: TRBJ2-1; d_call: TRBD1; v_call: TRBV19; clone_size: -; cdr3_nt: TGTGCCAGTAGTGAGGACAGGGGGAGTTCCTACAATGAGCAGTTCTTC; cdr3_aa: CASSEDRGSSYNEQFF
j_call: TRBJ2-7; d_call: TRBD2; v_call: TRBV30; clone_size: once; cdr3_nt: TGTGCCTCGGAACCCCCGGGGGGGCGGGGCGAGCAGTACTTC; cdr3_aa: CASEPPGGRGEQYF
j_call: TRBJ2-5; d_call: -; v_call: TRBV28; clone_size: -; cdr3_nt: TGTGCCAGCATCTCGGCTAGGGGAACCCAAGAGACCCAGTACTTC; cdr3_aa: CASISARGTQETQYF
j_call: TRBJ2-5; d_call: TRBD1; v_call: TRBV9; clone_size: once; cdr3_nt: TGTGCCAGCAGCTGGGGACAGGGGGCGCGAGAGACCCAGTACTTC; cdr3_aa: CASSWGQGARETQYF
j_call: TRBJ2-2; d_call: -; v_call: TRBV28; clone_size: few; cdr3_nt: TGTGCCAGCAGTCTGACACAGGTCTACACCGGGGAGCTGTTTTTT; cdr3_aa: CASSLTQVYTGELFF
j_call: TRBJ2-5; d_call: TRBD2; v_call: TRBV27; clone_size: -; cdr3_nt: TGTGCCAGCAGTTTATATAGTAGCGGGAGTGGTGAGACCCAGTACTTC; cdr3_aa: CASSLYSSGSGETQYF
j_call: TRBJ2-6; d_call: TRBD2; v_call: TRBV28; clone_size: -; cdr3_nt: TGTGCCAGCACGGCGGGAGGGCCCTCTGGGGCCAACGTCCTGACTTTC; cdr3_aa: CASTAGGPSGANVLTF
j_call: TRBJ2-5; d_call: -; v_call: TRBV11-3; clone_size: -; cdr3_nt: TGTGCCAGCAGCTTAATTCGGTTCCCACAGGGACAAGAGACCCAGTACTTC; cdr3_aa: CASSLIRFPQGQETQYF
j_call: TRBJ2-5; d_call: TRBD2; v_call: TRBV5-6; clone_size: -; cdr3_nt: TGTGCCAGCAGCCGGGGGGGAGAGACCCAGTACTTC; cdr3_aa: CASSRGGETQYF
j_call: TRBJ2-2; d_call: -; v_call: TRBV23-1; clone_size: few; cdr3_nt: TGCGCCAGCATCACCCGGACGGGAATGAACACCGGGGAGCTGTTTTTT; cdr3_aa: CASITRTGMNTGELFF
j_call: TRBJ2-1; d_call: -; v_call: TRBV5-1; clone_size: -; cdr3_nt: TGCGCCAGCAGCTTAGGACAGAGTTACAATGAGCAGTTCTTC; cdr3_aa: CASSLGQSYNEQFF
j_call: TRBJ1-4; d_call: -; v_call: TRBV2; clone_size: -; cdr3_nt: TGTGCCAGCAGTCCGACAATGACTAATGAAAAACTGTTTTTT; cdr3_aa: CASSPTMTNEKLFF
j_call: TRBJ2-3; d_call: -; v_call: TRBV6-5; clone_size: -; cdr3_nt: TGTGCCAGCAGTGAGTACCGAACAGATACGCAGTATTTT; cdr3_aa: CASSEYRTDTQYF
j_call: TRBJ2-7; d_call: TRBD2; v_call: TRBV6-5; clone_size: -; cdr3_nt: TGTGCCAGCAGATTAGCGGGAGGACTCTACGAGCAGTACTTC; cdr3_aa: CASRLAGGLYEQYF
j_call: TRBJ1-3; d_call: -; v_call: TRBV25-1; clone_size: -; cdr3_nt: TGTGCCAGCCGCCGAGGGAGGGGCGGCCACTCTGGAAACACCATATATTTT; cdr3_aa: CASRRGRGGHSGNTIYF
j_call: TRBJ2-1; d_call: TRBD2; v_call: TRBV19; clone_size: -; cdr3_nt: TGTGCCAGCCAAGCGGGGGGGGACTACAATGAGCAGTTCTTC; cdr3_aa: CASQAGGDYNEQFF
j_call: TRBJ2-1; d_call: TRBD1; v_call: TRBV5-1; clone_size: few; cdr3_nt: TGCGCCAGCAGCCAAGCGGGACAGGGGTCCTACAATGAGCAGTTCTTC; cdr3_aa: CASSQAGQGSYNEQFF
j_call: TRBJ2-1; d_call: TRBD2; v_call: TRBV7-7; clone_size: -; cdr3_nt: TGTGCTAGCAGCTTATCGGGACTAGCGAAGGATGAGCAGTTCTTC; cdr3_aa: CASSLSGLAKDEQFF
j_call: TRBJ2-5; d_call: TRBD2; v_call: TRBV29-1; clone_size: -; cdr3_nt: TGCAGCGTTCCCTGGACTAGCGAGAAGGGATGGGAGACCCAGTACTTC; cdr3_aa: CSVPWTSEKGWETQYF
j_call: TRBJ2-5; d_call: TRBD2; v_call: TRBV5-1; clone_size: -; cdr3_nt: TGCGCCAGCAGCTTGGGGCTAGCGGGAGCGGAGACCCAGTACTTC; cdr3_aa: CASSLGLAGAETQYF
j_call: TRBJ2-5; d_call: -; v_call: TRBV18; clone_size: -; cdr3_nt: TGTGCCAGCTCGCTAAACCCCAACCAAGAGACCCAGTACTTC; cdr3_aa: CASSLNPNQETQYF
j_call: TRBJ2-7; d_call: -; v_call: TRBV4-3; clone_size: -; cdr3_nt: TGCGCCAGCAGCCAAGATCTGCAGGGGGGATCTGGATACGAGCAGTACTTC; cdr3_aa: CASSQDLQGGSGYEQYF
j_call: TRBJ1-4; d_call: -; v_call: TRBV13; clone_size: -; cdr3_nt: TGTGCCAGCAGCGCCAGGGCCTTTAATGAAAAACTGTTTTTT; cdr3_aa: CASSARAFNEKLFF